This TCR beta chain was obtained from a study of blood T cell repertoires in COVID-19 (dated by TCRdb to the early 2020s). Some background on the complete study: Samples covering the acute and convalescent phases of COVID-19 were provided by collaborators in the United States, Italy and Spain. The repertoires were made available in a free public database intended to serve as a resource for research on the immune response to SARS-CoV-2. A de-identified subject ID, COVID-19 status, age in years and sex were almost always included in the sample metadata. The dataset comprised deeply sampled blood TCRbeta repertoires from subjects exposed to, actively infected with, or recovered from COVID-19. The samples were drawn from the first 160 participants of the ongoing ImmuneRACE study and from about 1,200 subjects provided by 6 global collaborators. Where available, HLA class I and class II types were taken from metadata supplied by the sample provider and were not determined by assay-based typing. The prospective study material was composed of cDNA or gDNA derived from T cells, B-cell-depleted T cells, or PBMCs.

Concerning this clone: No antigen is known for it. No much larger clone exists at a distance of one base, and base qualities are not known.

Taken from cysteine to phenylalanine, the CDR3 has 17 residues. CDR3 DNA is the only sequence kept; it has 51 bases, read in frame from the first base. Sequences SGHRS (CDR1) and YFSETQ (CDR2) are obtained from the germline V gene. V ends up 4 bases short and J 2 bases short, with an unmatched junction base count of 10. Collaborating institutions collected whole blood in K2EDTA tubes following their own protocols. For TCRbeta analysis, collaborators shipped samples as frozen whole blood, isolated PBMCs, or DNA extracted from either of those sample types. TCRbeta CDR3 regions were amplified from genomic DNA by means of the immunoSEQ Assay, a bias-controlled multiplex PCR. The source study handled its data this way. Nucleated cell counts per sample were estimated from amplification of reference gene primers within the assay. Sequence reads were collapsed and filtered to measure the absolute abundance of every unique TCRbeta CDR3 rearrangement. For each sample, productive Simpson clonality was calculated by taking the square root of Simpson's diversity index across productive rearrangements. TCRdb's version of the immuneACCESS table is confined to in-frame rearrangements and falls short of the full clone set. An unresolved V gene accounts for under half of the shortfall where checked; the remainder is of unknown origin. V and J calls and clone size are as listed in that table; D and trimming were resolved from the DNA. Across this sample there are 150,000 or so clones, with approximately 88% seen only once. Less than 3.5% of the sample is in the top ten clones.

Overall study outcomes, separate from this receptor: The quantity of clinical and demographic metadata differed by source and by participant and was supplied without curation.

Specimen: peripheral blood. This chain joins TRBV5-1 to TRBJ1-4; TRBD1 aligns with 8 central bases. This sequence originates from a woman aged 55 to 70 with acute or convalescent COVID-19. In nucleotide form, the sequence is TGCGCCAGCAGCCCTCTGACAGGGGTTTCCACTAATGAAAAACTGTTTTTT. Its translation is CASSPLTGVSTNEKLFF.